This TCR beta chain was captured by sequencing in a study of OX40 agonist ivuxolimab in advanced cancers. For the study at large: Checkpoint inhibitors had been given previously to 35% to 50% of patients. Findings and limits, study-wide: Clonal expansion was among the lowest in partial responders at 0.1-3.0 mg/kg, especially CD8+. The mean number of expanded clones was higher in CD8+ T cells than in CD4+.

Concerning this clone itself: Its antigen is currently unknown.

With V trimmed by 1 base and J by 7 bases, 9 bases remained unmatched. CDR3 size: 15 residues. CDR1 SGHAT and CDR2 FQNNGV come from the germline V gene. The protocol was immunoSEQ multiplex PCR, while the TCRdb copy is restricted to in-frame clones and leaves out a portion. This repertoire shows fewer than 30,000 clones, roughly three quarters found once; its top ten account for 14%. The rearrangement uses TRBV11-2 and TRBJ1-2; 7 positions agree with TRBD1. The source material was CD4+ or CD8+ T cells sorted from blood, sampled in a trial of the OX40 agonist ivuxolimab. The TCR sequence derives from an adult with an advanced solid tumor such as melanoma, head and neck, liver or kidney cancer. In nucleotides, the CDR3 is TGTGCCAGCAGCTTAGGCGAGGGGGCTGGTTTTGGCTACACCTTC. Translating gives CASSLGEGAGFGYTF.